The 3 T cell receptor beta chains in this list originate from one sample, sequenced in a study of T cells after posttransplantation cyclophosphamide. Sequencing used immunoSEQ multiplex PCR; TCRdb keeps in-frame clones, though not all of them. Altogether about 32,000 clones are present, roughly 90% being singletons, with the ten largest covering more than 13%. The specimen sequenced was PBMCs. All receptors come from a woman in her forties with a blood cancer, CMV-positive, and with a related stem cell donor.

The CDR3 DNA reads TGTGCCAGCAGCCCAGGGTTTCGCACAGATACGCAGTATTTT. Residues: CASSPGFRTDTQYF. The J gene is TRBJ2-3, the V gene TRBV9; a weak D match, TRBD1 (5 bases). The germline V gene has CDR1 SGDLS and CDR2 YYNGEE. Trimming left V 4 bases short and J 1 base short, with 10 bases between. The CDR3 loop spans 14 amino acids.

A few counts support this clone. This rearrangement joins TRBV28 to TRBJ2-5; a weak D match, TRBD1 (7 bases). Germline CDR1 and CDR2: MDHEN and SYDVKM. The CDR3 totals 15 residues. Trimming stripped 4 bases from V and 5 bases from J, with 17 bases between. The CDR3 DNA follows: TGTGCCAGCAGTTCGTATCAGGGGGGAACGGAGACCCAGTACTTC. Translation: CASSSYQGGTETQYF.

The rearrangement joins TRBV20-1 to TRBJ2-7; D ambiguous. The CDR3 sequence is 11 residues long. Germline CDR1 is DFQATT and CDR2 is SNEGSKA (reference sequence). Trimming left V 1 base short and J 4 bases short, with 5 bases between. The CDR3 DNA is TGCAGTGCTAGAGCTGAGTACGAGCAGTACTTC. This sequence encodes CSARAEYEQYF.